This is a list of T cell receptor beta chains from one sample in a study of identical twins. TCRdb reprocessed the 5' RACE reads with MiXCR, giving one entry per CDR3 protein. The repertoire includes around 1.7 million distinct CDR3 sequences, roughly 35% of them detected once, and 0.25% to 0.3% sits in the top ten. The sample comprised cord blood. These receptors were collected from a newborn girl in good health. Both conserved end residues are part of each CDR3. The D gene is left open where the match is weak. Not all rows give a size; the values are once, few, many and, for expanded clones, a class.

J | size | V | D | CDR3 | DNA
TRBJ2-5 | few | TRBV21-1 | - | CASLDLQGALETQYF | TGTGCCAGCCTTGACCTTCAGGGGGCCCTGGAGACCCAGTACTTC
TRBJ2-2 | few | TRBV27 | - | CASSLVDLTGELFF | TGTGCCAGCAGTTTAGTCGATCTCACCGGGGAGCTGTTTTTT
TRBJ2-3 | - | TRBV24-1 | - | CATSGGRVYRTDTQYF | TGTGCCACCAGTGGCGGCAGGGTCTACCGCACAGATACGCAGTATTTT
TRBJ2-5 | once | TRBV5-1 | TRBD2 | CVSTVGGLASEETQYF | TGCGTCAGCACCGTCGGGGGACTAGCGAGCGAAGAGACCCAGTACTTC
TRBJ2-4 | - | TRBV27 | TRBD1 | CASSRTGGKDIQYF | TGTGCCAGCAGCCGGACAGGGGGCAAAGACATTCAGTACTTC
TRBJ1-1 | few | TRBV6-6 | - | CASSYAVGSEAFF | TGTGCCAGCAGTTACGCGGTAGGTTCCGAAGCTTTCTTT
TRBJ1-1 | - | TRBV7-9 | TRBD1 | CASSLASGVRDRGFGTEAFF | TGTGCCAGCAGCTTAGCCTCTGGAGTCCGGGACAGGGGTTTTGGAACTGAAGCTTTCTTT
TRBJ2-3 | - | TRBV9 | TRBD2 | CASSVGYSGGADTQYF | TGTGCCAGCAGCGTGGGCTATAGCGGGGGAGCAGATACGCAGTATTTT
TRBJ2-7 | many | TRBV20-1 | TRBD2 | CRGTSGSYEQYF | TGCAGGGGGACTAGCGGCTCCTACGAGCAGTACTTC
TRBJ2-1 | few | TRBV29-1 | TRBD2 | CSVDPLAGVGNEQFF | TGCAGCGTTGACCCTCTAGCGGGAGTGGGCAATGAGCAGTTCTTC
TRBJ1-2 | - | TRBV9 | - | CASSVFRVGYGYTF | TGTGCCAGCAGCGTATTTAGGGTTGGCTATGGCTACACCTTC
TRBJ2-7 | few | TRBV20-1 | TRBD1 | CSLPGQGSYEQYF | TGCAGTTTGCCGGGACAGGGCTCCTACGAGCAGTACTTC
TRBJ2-3 | many | TRBV28 | TRBD1 | CASSSVQGARLTDTQYF | TGTGCCAGCAGTTCCGTCCAGGGGGCACGACTCACAGATACGCAGTATTTT
TRBJ1-2 | few | TRBV6-1 | - | CASTGSFYGYTF | TGTGCCAGCACAGGCAGCTTCTATGGCTACACCTTC
TRBJ1-1 | - | TRBV29-1 | - | CSVGGSLMNTEAFF | TGCAGCGTTGGGGGCAGCCTCATGAACACTGAAGCTTTCTTT
TRBJ2-3 | many | TRBV24-1 | TRBD1 | CATSDQDRDTDTQYF | TGTGCCACCAGTGACCAGGACAGGGACACAGATACGCAGTATTTT
TRBJ2-4 | few | TRBV2 | - | CASSWTDAKNIQYF | TGTGCCAGCAGTTGGACAGACGCCAAAAACATTCAGTACTTC
TRBJ2-1 | once | TRBV4-1 | - | CASSQEEASYNEQFF | TGCGCCAGCAGCCAAGAAGAAGCGTCCTACAATGAGCAGTTCTTC
TRBJ1-2 | many | TRBV6-1 | TRBD1 | CASARQGRNYGYTF | TGTGCCAGCGCTCGACAGGGGCGAAACTATGGCTACACCTTC
TRBJ2-5 | - | TRBV19 | - | CASRIVRGCEQYF | TGTGCCAGTAGGATAGTCCGCGGATGTGAGCAGTACTTC
TRBJ2-1 | few | TRBV20-1 | - | CSARDLRTPLEQFF | TGCAGTGCTAGAGATCTTAGGACACCCCTTGAGCAGTTCTTC
TRBJ1-6 | few | TRBV10-3 | TRBD1 | CAIRLTGVDSPLHF | TGTGCCATCAGACTAACAGGGGTAGATTCACCCCTCCACTTT
TRBJ2-7 | once | TRBV2 | - | CAVVDSDTHFSYNEQYF | TGTGCCGTAGTCGACTCGGATACCCACTTCTCCTACAATGAGCAGTACTTC
TRBJ2-3 | few | TRBV14 | TRBD2 | CASAPQGLASDTQYF | TGTGCCAGCGCTCCCCAGGGACTAGCATCAGATACGCAGTATTTT
TRBJ2-7 | - | TRBV7-8 | - | CASSLDQSQGGYEQYF | TGTGCCAGCAGCTTAGATCAGTCACAGGGGGGGTACGAGCAGTACTTC
TRBJ2-1 | few | TRBV5-1 | - | CASSLAGRVSHNEQFF | TGCGCCAGCAGCTTGGCTGGCAGGGTGTCGCACAATGAGCAGTTCTTC
TRBJ1-1 | few | TRBV27 | - | CASSKLPPGGTEAFF | TGTGCCAGCTCGAAACTTCCGCCGGGGGGAACTGAAGCTTTCTTT
TRBJ2-1 | - | TRBV13 | TRBD2 | CASRRGLAGEVGNEQFF | TGTGCCAGCAGACGAGGACTAGCGGGAGAGGTGGGAAATGAGCAGTTCTTC